Sequencing of this T cell receptor (beta chain) was carried out in a study of CXCR3 chemokines and chemotherapy response in bladder cancer (dated by TCRdb to between 2021 and 2023). Some background on the complete study: The study examined whether intratumoral CXCR3 chemokine system activity predicted chemotherapy response in human bladder cancer.

The library was generated by PCR. Sequenced on an Illumina HiSeq 2500. TCRdb redid the processing of the public reads, applying fastp at Q25 and MiXCR, and retained in-frame beta chains. For every CDR3 protein sequence, its rows merge into one entry that carries the most common genes and DNA. The sample table contains 8,000 or so distinct CDR3 sequences; only one count was recorded for roughly 12% of them. The top ten constitute about 15% of the sample. The germline V gene (reference sequence) supplies CDR1 MNHEY and CDR2 SMNVEV. The CDR3 has 14 amino acids, counting the end cysteine and phenylalanine. The read is trimmed to its CDR3 DNA, 42 bases read in frame from base 1. Trimming leaves V shorter by 3 bases and J shorter by 7 bases, with the junction holding 5 bases beyond the gene matches. Points on this clonotype: What this receptor recognizes is not known. One base away there is no much larger clone; base qualities are not given.

This material was collected from a patient whose treatment included neoadjuvant chemotherapy. The TCR sequence derives from a human donor with bladder cancer that responded to neoadjuvant chemotherapy. The rearranged segments are TRBV27 and TRBJ2-1, with TRBD1 matching 8 junction bases. The CDR3 is CASSFQGAGNEQFF. The DNA is TGTGCCAGCAGTTTCCAGGGGGCGGGGAATGAGCAGTTCTTC.